This TCR beta chain was identified during a study of T cells in women clearing cervical HPV infection (dated by TCRdb to 2016 to 2018). Looking at the study overall: The cases were some 25 women with histologically confirmed HPV16-related CIN3 or worse, and 2 of these cases were invasive cancers. The parent cohort enrolled roughly 9,400 women aged 18 or older in Guanacaste, Costa Rica, in about 1993 to 1994 and followed the women for roughly seven years. A median age of approximately 34 years was observed in cases versus 37 to 40 in controls, and no significant differences in baseline characteristics were found. Cases and controls were matched on year of sample collection and on age within five years. The roughly 25 controls were women who cleared a single incident HPV16 infection within 12 months without developing precancer or cancer. Blood from cases was collected at the visit where the lesion was first found, while blood from controls was collected once the infection could no longer be detected. Among cases, blood sampling came a median of 149 days after lesion detection, with an interquartile range of about 85 to 220 days. Five blinded duplicates per group were added as quality controls, giving some 60 samples: some 50 participants and approximately ten replicates. The exploratory proof-of-principle case-control study was nested within the Guanacaste HPV Natural History Study in Costa Rica and compared TCR repertoires across cervical HPV16 outcomes. Since only a few of the women had HLA typing available, the possibility that HLA type was acting as a confounder could not be ruled out.

V lost 1 base and J lost 2 bases; the stretch between them is 5 bases long. From the cysteine through the phenylalanine, the CDR3 covers 13 amino acids. Of the CDR3's DNA, 30 bases were read; they are in frame from base 1. CDR1 MNHNS and CDR2 SASEGT were looked up in the germline V gene. Every participant had a single incident cervical HPV16 infection, and prevalent HPV16 infections were excluded. Cervical HPV DNA was detected with MY09/MY11 PCR, and genotyping was done with dot-blot hybridization. Fifteen mL of heparinized blood were centrifuged, and the buffy coat was split into aliquots, frozen at -30 degrees C, and then kept at -80 degrees C. Genomic DNA was extracted from buffy coat specimens using QIAGEN kits. TCR beta CDR3 regions were amplified by multiplex PCR from an average of about 1,100 ng genomic DNA per sample using the immunoSEQ assay. The assay corrected primer bias using a complete synthetic TCR repertoire to establish an amplification baseline. The amplicons were sequenced on the Illumina platform. The study's own analysis went as follows. Error correction of the sequences involved clustering with frequency ratios plus a modified nearest-neighbor algorithm, after which the sequences were analyzed in the immunoSEQ Analyzer using IMGT gene definitions. At each rarefaction depth, TCR richness and evenness were averaged over 20 rarefaction repeats, and samples with fewer sequences than the depth were excluded. V, D and J gene relative abundances were compared between groups with Wilcoxon rank sum tests, applying FDR correction. Blinded duplicates gave an intraclass correlation of around 96% for TCR richness and an average of roughly 82% across some 69 gene segments. TCRdb re-hosts the immuneACCESS table, in-frame sequences only. Its copies lack some clones; in the studies checked, an unresolved V gene accounts for under half of them, and the cause for the rest is not known. V, J and clone size are taken as reported in that table, and D and trimming were inferred from the DNA itself. The sample table gives tens of thousands of clones. The ten largest clonotypes hold approximately 2.4% of the sample.

With respect to this clone: Its antigen remains undetermined. The read ends 3 residues before the CDR3 terminus; that terminus is restored from the germline J gene.

Study-level results and caveats: The cross-sectional design could not show whether the associations came before the infection or were a result of it, and neither effector/memory subsets nor HPV-specific T cells were isolated. Across sequencing depths, CIN3+ cases showed significantly higher TCR repertoire richness than controls, but evenness did not differ between the groups. TRBV6-7 relative abundance was lower in cases than in controls (around 0.11% versus 0.16%; Bonferroni P = 0.0008). Cases were distinguished from controls with an estimated AUC of 0.65 to 0.85 by random forest classifiers combining richness and V gene abundances. Because the number of T cells in each sample was unknown, differences in richness could reflect differing T-cell content rather than repertoire biology.

The chain is assembled from TRBV6-1 and TRBJ2-5, with the D gene not clear enough to name. Material for sequencing was blood buffy coat. This clonotype originated in a woman aged 18-70 years with a cervical HPV16 infection that either progressed to CIN3+ or cleared (not recorded which). The sequenced CDR3 bases are TGTGCCAGCAGTGAAGTCAGTCAAGAGACC. Its protein product is CASSEVSQET. The entire CDR3 reads CASSEVSQETQYF.